The 21 T cell receptor beta chains below were found in one sample sequenced in a study of OX40 agonist ivuxolimab in advanced cancers. Profiled with immunoSEQ multiplex PCR; TCRdb holds only in-frame clones, not every one. The table includes more than 60,000 clones, 80% to 90% detected once. The source was CD4+ or CD8+ T cells sorted from blood, collected in a trial of the OX40 agonist ivuxolimab. Source of these receptors: an adult with an advanced solid tumor such as melanoma, head and neck, liver or kidney cancer.

The V gene is TRBV9, the J gene TRBJ1-1; 10 nucleotides align to TRBD1. Trimming removed 0 bases from V and 1 base from J; junction bases left unmatched: 9. Germline V gives CDR1 SGDLS, CDR2 YYNGEE. This CDR3 comprises 18 residues. The CDR3 nucleotides are TGTGCCAGCAGCGTAGCAACGACAGGGGGCAAGGAGAACACTGAAGCTTTCTTT. This gives the protein CASSVATTGGKENTEAFF.

In this sample, this clone is medium-sized. This chain connects TRBV19 to TRBJ1-4; the match to TRBD1 covers 11 bases. V was pared by 3 bases and J by 7 bases, with 4 bases of the junction left unmatched. Germline-derived CDR1 and CDR2 are LNHDA and SQIVND (reference sequence). The CDR3 is 15 residues long. The CDR3 loop is CASSIMGTGGEKLFF. CDR3 coding DNA: TGTGCCAGTAGTATTATGGGGACAGGGGGTGAAAAACTGTTTTTT.

This chain joins TRBV12-5 and TRBJ2-2; a possible D gene is TRBD1 (6 bases). The CDR3 totals 16 residues. V lost 0 bases and J 1 base, leaving 9 bases between the germline ends. Germline CDR1 reads LGHNT; CDR2 reads FRNRAP. The CDR3 coding sequence is TGTGCTAGTGGTTTGGTACTAGGGGGGAACACCGGGGAGCTGTTTTTT. Its translation: CASGLVLGGNTGELFF.

The chain employs TRBV6-6 and TRBJ1-5; D is possibly TRBD1 (6 bases). Germline assignment: CDR1 MNHNY and CDR2 SVGAGI (reference sequence). The CDR3 spans 15 residues. V lost 5 bases and J lost 6, with 17 bases in between. CDR3 sequence (DNA): TGTGCCAGCAGTCGAACCACGGGGGCCGGTCAGCCCCAGCATTTT. Its protein product is CASSRTTGAGQPQHF.

The chain uses TRBV5-1 and TRBJ2-7; D gene uncertain. The CDR3 consists of 14 residues. Germline V gene lookup returns CDR1 SGHRS and CDR2 YFSETQ. Deletions cut 1 base from V and 3 bases from J, with 11 bases between. In DNA, the CDR3 is TGCGCCAGCAGCTTGAATGCAGGAATCTACGAGCAGTACTTC. Its translation is CASSLNAGIYEQYF.

The DNA of the CDR3 is TGTGCCAGCAGTGAAGCGGGCCGGACCTACGAGCAGTACTTC. Protein product: CASSEAGRTYEQYF. The V call is TRBV6-1, the J call TRBJ2-7; no definite D call. Germline V CDR1 and CDR2: MNHNS, SASEGT. The ends were cut back, 0 bases at V and 2 bases at J, with 8 bases in the middle. This CDR3 region has 14 residues.

The chain has TRBV5-1 and TRBJ2-1, with a possible D match to TRBD1 (5 bases). Germline CDR1 and CDR2: SGHRS and YFSETQ. The CDR3 covers 14 residues. Between the trimmed V and J ends, which lost 0 bases and 4 bases, there was a span of 8 bases. The CDR3 DNA follows: TGCGCCAGCAGCTTGGCTCAGGGATACAATGAGCAGTTCTTC. This gives the protein CASSLAQGYNEQFF.

The chain carries TRBV18 and TRBJ2-7; no definite D call. The V gene lost 0 bases and the J gene lost 4 bases, with 7 bases spanning the gap. The germline V gene has CDR1 KGHSH and CDR2 LQKENI. CDR3 length: 13 amino acids. The CDR3 reads CASSPPEFYEQYF. As DNA, the CDR3 is TGTGCCAGCTCACCACCGGAGTTTTACGAGCAGTACTTC.

In its sample, this clone was seen once. V gene TRBV10-3 combines with J gene TRBJ2-6; unclear D gene. Germline V gene lookup returns CDR1 ENHRY and CDR2 SYGVKD. V lost 3 bases to trimming and J lost 0 bases, with 3 bases between them. The CDR3 spans 14 residues. CDR3 sequence (DNA): TGTGCCATCAGTGACGCCTCTGGGGCCAACGTCCTGACTTTC. This codes for CAISDASGANVLTF.

The chain employs TRBV7-9 and TRBJ1-4; no reliable D call. This CDR3 comprises 14 residues. With 2 bases removed from V and 5 bases from J, the gap between germline ends came to 9 bases. Germline loops: CDR1 SEHNR, CDR2 FQNEAQ (reference sequence). The CDR3 loop is CASSLYSTNEKLFF. For the CDR3, the DNA is TGTGCCAGCAGCTTATACAGTACGAATGAAAAACTGTTTTTT.

The J gene is TRBJ2-1, the V gene TRBV9, with 7 bases lining up with TRBD2. The CDR3 length is 20 residues. The J segment lost 7 bases and the V segment lost 0 bases, leaving 22 bases of the junction unmatched. Germline CDR1 reads SGDLS; CDR2 reads YYNGEE. The CDR3 loop is CASSVGDARSRGGPRNEQFF. In nucleotides, the CDR3 is TGTGCCAGCAGCGTAGGGGACGCCCGGTCCCGGGGAGGGCCTCGGAATGAGCAGTTCTTC.

V gene TRBV30 combines with J gene TRBJ2-5; a weak D match, TRBD1 (6 bases). CDR1 and CDR2 from the germline V gene are GTSNPN and SVGIG (reference sequence). Deletions cut 3 bases from V and 5 bases from J, with 19 bases between. CDR3 length: 15 amino acids. The CDR3 nucleotides read TGTGCCTGGAGCCCGCCTGCAGGGGTGAGGGAGACCCAGTACTTC. Translating it yields CAWSPPAGVRETQYF.

The chain has TRBV4-2 and TRBJ2-3; no firm D call. There are 12 residues in the CDR3. CDR1 and CDR2 from the germline V gene are LGHNA and YNFKEQ. Trimming took off 0 bases at V and 9 bases at J, with 7 bases between the two ends. In DNA, the CDR3 is TGTGCCAGCAGCCAAGAAAGCCAGACGCAGTATTTT. It yields the protein CASSQESQTQYF.

This clone was detected only once. The V and J genes are TRBV5-1 and TRBJ2-7; D perhaps matches TRBD1 (6 bases). Germline lookup yields CDR1 SGHRS and CDR2 YFSETQ. This CDR3 spans 15 amino acids. Trimming stripped 4 bases from V and 0 bases from J, with 14 bases between. CDR3 DNA: TGCGCCAGCAGCATACAGGGTCTTAACTCCTACGAGCAGTACTTC. Its translation is CASSIQGLNSYEQYF.

The genes are TRBV19 and TRBJ1-1, with a tentative D call TRBD1 (5 bases). The CDR3 covers 13 residues. CDR1 is LNHDA, CDR2 SQIVND, per germline (reference sequence). The V and J ends lost 4 bases and 5 bases respectively, with 11 bases between them. The CDR3 loop is CASSTGSRTEAFF. CDR3 coding DNA: TGTGCCAGTAGTACAGGGTCTCGAACTGAAGCTTTCTTT.

The CDR3 loop is CASTLRQGTIYF. The CDR3 DNA reads as TGTGCCAGCACTCTCCGCCAGGGCACCATATATTTT. The chain carries TRBV28 and TRBJ1-3; a possible D gene is TRBD1 (5 bases). Per germline, CDR1 MDHEN and CDR2 SYDVKM. Trimming took 7 bases from V and 9 from J, leaving 13 bases between them. The CDR3 loop spans 12 amino acids.

The chain employs TRBV5-4 and TRBJ2-3; 8 positions match TRBD2. Germline V gene lookup returns CDR1 SGHNT and CDR2 YYREEE (reference sequence). This CDR3 is 16 amino acids long. V dropped 3 bases and J dropped 0; count of bases not matched to a gene: 6. The CDR3 DNA reads as TGTGCCAGCAGCTGGGGAGGCGGGGGGAGCACAGATACGCAGTATTTT. This translates into CASSWGGGGSTDTQYF.

The V gene is TRBV5-5, the J gene TRBJ2-2; TRBD2 matches 7 bases. Trimming at V came to 0 bases and at J to 2 bases, leaving 4 bases not matched to a gene. The length of the CDR3 is 16 residues. Germline loops: CDR1 SGHKS, CDR2 YYEKEE (reference sequence). The CDR3 coding sequence is TGTGCCAGCAGCTTGGCGAGCGGGGCCAACACCGGGGAGCTGTTTTTT. Its translation: CASSLASGANTGELFF.

The chain links TRBV6-5 to TRBJ2-3; no definite D call. Between the trimmed V and J ends, which lost 0 bases and 4 bases, there was a span of 11 bases. Germline-derived CDR1 and CDR2 are MNHEY and SVGAGI. This CDR3 is built from 15 residues. The CDR3 bases are TGTGCCAGCAGTTACTCGGAGAGAGGCCCAGATACGCAGTATTTT. Encoded protein: CASSYSERGPDTQYF.

The chain has TRBV4-3 and TRBJ2-3, with TRBD2 identical over 7 bases. The CDR3 sequence is 16 residues long. The trim removed 0 bases at V and 4 bases at J, leaving 7 bases unmatched. Germline V gives CDR1 LGHNA, CDR2 YSLEER. The CDR3 DNA reads TGCGCCAGCAGCCAAGAAGCGGGGAGTGGTGCAGATACGCAGTATTTT. This gives the protein CASSQEAGSGADTQYF.

The V call is TRBV28, the J call TRBJ2-5, with 8 positions matching TRBD1. V lost 6 bases, J lost 5 bases, and 5 bases stayed unmatched. This CDR3 is built from 13 residues. Germline CDR1 reads MDHEN; CDR2 reads SYDVKM. As DNA, the CDR3 is TGTGCCAGCAGACTCGGACAGGGTGAGACCCAGTACTTC. Translation: CASRLGQGETQYF.